This T cell receptor (beta chain) was identified during a study of shared clonotypes between healthy human individuals. Overall study: Three plates each covered CD4 naive and memory; CD8 naive two, CD8 memory one. Points from the study as a whole: A handful of donors had around 5.5% of their naive CD4 clonotypes in common.

Here immunoSEQ multiplex PCR was the method, and the copy in TCRdb shows in-frame clones only, minus some. Among roughly 650,000 clones listed, more than 95% were seen once. The study enrolled healthy HIV-negative adults without recent acute infections or vaccinations as donors. Details on this clone: The antigen is unknown.

This TCR was recovered from a woman under 40 in good health. Sample: naive CD4+ T cells sorted from blood. The subset here: CD45RA+ positively selected.

The CDR3 sequence is CASSPSASSYNEQFF. DNA for the CDR3: TGTGCCAGCAGTCCTAGCGCAAGCTCCTACAATGAGCAGTTCTTC. The rearrangement links TRBV9 to TRBJ2-1; tentative D call: TRBD2 (6 bases). V lost 5 bases to trimming and J lost 0 bases, with 12 bases between them. The length of the CDR3 is 15 residues. CDR1 is SGDLS and CDR2 is YYNGEE in the germline V gene.